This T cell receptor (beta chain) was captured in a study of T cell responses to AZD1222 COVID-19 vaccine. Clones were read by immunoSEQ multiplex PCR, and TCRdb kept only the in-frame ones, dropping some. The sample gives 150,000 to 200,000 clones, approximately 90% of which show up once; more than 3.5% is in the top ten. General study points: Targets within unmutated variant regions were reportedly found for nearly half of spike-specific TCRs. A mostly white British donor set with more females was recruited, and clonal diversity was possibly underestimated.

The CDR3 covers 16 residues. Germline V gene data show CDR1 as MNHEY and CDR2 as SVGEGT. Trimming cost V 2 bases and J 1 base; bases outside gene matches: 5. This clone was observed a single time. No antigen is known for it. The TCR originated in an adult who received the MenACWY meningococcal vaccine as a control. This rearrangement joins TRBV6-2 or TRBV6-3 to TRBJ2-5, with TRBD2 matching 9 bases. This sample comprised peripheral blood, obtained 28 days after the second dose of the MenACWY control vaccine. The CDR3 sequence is CASSYGTSGSQETQYF. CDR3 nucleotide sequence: TGTGCCAGCAGTTACGGAACTAGCGGGTCCCAAGAGACCCAGTACTTC.